The entry that follows covers one T cell receptor (beta chain) sequence. These data come from a study of blood T cell repertoires in COVID-19. Across the study: The samples span acute and convalescent COVID-19 from the United States, Italy and Spain. In each case, the material was cDNA or gDNA derived from T cells, B-cell-depleted T cells, or PBMCs.

The CDR3 has 15 residues. The germline gives CDR1 ENHRY, CDR2 SYGVKD. V trimming: 0 bases; J trimming: 3 bases; junction bases outside the gene matches: 2. In the authors' workflow: How many nucleated cells were present was estimated from reference gene primer amplification. TCRdb keeps only in-frame clones here, not all; method: immunoSEQ multiplex PCR. From that table come the V and J calls and clone size; the DNA was used to work out D and trimming. The sample lists approximately 90,000 clones, about 88% seen once, with approximately 1.3% in the top ten. This receptor was taken from an elderly man with active or convalescent COVID-19. The sample consisted of peripheral blood. V and J are TRBV10-3 and TRBJ2-1; TRBD1 matches at 7 bases. CDR3 protein: CAISESGQNYNEQFF. CDR3 in DNA: TGTGCCATCAGTGAGTCGGGACAGAACTACAATGAGCAGTTCTTC.